This TCR beta chain was recorded in a study of cytomegalovirus exposure and HLA in healthy donors. Primers included in the PCR were 60 Vbeta and 13 Jbeta primers. Profiling relied on immunoSEQ multiplex PCR, and the TCRdb table lists in-frame clones only, not all of them. Its table records around 100,000 clones. General observations from the study: Other equally common chains were less clonally expanded than HLA-associated TCR beta chains, a later analysis showed. Productive status was seen about 90% or about 30% of the time for most TCR beta V segments in an earlier analysis.

Participants comprised healthy donors of bone marrow. With regard to this clone: What it recognizes is unknown.

CDR1 and CDR2 from the germline V gene are SGHRS and YFSETQ. This CDR3 has 15 residues. V was clipped by 4 bases and J by 4 bases; unmatched bases: 7. Sequencing was carried out using PBMCs. The receptor's source is a man aged 45-65 years in good health and CMV-seronegative. The chain recombines TRBV5-1 with TRBJ2-5; 10 bases align to TRBD2. The CDR3 nucleotides read TGCGCCAGCAGCCGTCTAGCGGGGGCCTCAGAGACCCAGTACTTC. Translated, it gives CASSRLAGASETQYF.